This T cell receptor beta chain was documented in a study of blood T cell repertoires in COVID-19. Study as a whole: Material from acute and convalescent COVID-19 was sourced from the United States, Italy and Spain. Sample material is recorded as cDNA or gDNA derived from T cells, B-cell-depleted T cells, or PBMCs.

This clone was detected only once. CDR3 length equals 14 residues. In germline, CDR1 is ENHRY, CDR2 SYGVKD. The ends were cut back, 2 bases at V and 3 bases at J, with 11 bases in the middle. Original processing notes: Quantification of nucleated cells was approximated via reference gene primer amplification. Repertoires were generated with immunoSEQ multiplex PCR, while TCRdb's copy carries only in-frame clones and drops some. The D gene and trimming were derived from the DNA, and the V and J assignments and clone size from that table. The sample lists 70,000 to 95,000 clones, around 85% occurring once.

The genes are TRBV10-3 and TRBJ2-7, with D hard to call. The sequence was obtained from a woman in her 70s with active or convalescent COVID-19. The sample comprised peripheral blood. This chain's CDR3 is CAISEPSLVYEQYF. The CDR3 DNA reads as TGTGCCATCAGTGAGCCCTCACTTGTCTACGAGCAGTACTTC.